Listed below are T cell receptor beta chains from one sample, sequenced in a study of OX40 agonist ivuxolimab in advanced cancers. Sequencing was performed with immunoSEQ multiplex PCR; in TCRdb, only in-frame clones are kept and a portion is missing. Of around 50,000 clones detected, around four fifths appear once; the ten largest clones hold 0.95% to 1.5%. The source was CD4+ or CD8+ T cells sorted from blood, collected in a trial of the OX40 agonist ivuxolimab. These receptors were obtained from an adult with an advanced solid tumor such as melanoma, head and neck, liver or kidney cancer. Each CDR3 is given with its conserved first and last residue. Fields, in order: CDR3 DNA, CDR3 protein, D gene, clone size, V gene, J gene. D genes are given only for firm matches. The size field is filled for only some rows; it gives once, few, many or a size class.

TGTGCCAGCAGCTTGAGGGGGGACATGAACACTGAAGCTTTCTTT	CASSLRGDMNTEAFF	.	.	TRBV11-2	TRBJ1-1
TGTGCCAGCAGCTTAGACGGCTCACCCCTCCACTTT	CASSLDGSPLHF	.	.	TRBV7-9	TRBJ1-6
TGTGCCAGCAGCCCCCGGGGAGCGCCCTACAATGAGCAGTTCTTC	CASSPRGAPYNEQFF	.	.	TRBV11-3	TRBJ2-1
TGTGCCAGCAGTGTCGCGGAGACCTATGGCTACACCTTC	CASSVAETYGYTF	.	.	TRBV6-1	TRBJ1-2
TGTGCCAGCAGCTCTAATCAGGGAGGGGTAGACGAGCAGTACTTC	CASSSNQGGVDEQYF	TRBD2	.	TRBV7-2	TRBJ2-7
TGTGCCAGCAGCCTGGAGAAAGGAGGGAGGAGGGGGTTCAGTGAGCAGTTCTTC	CASSLEKGGRRGFSEQFF	.	.	TRBV27	TRBJ2-1
TGTGCCAGCAGCTCGGGGACAGGGATCTCTGGAAACACCATATATTTT	CASSSGTGISGNTIYF	TRBD1	.	TRBV5-4	TRBJ1-3
TGTGCCAGCGGACAGGGGAGGAAAAATGAAAAACTGTTTTTT	CASGQGRKNEKLFF	TRBD1	.	TRBV28	TRBJ1-4
TGCGCCAGCAGTGGACAGGATTTCTACTATGGCTACACCTTC	CASSGQDFYYGYTF	TRBD1	.	TRBV5-1	TRBJ1-2
TGTGCCAGCAGCCCAACATGGGAGAACACTGAAGCTTTCTTT	CASSPTWENTEAFF	.	.	TRBV27	TRBJ1-1
TGTGCCAGCAGTCAAGGGGGAGCCTTTAGCTATGGCTACACCTTC	CASSQGGAFSYGYTF	.	.	TRBV6-1	TRBJ1-2
TGTGCCAGCAGCCCGTTGGGACTAGCGGGAGTCGAGCAGTACTTC	CASSPLGLAGVEQYF	TRBD2	.	TRBV7-9	TRBJ2-7
TGTGCCAGCCTGGTGTCTAGCGGGAGAGGAGAGACCCAGTACTTC	CASLVSSGRGETQYF	TRBD2	.	TRBV6-1	TRBJ2-5
TGCGCCAGCAGCTTGGCGGCGGGACCCACCGGGGAGCTGTTTTTT	CASSLAAGPTGELFF	.	.	TRBV5-1	TRBJ2-2
TGTGCCAGCTCGTTGACCCCCGTGAGGTCTGGAAACACCATATATTTT	CASSLTPVRSGNTIYF	.	.	TRBV18	TRBJ1-3
TGTGCCACCAGCAGAGATTACGTCGAACGGGAGTCAGATGAAAAACTGTTTTTT	CATSRDYVERESDEKLFF	.	once	TRBV15	TRBJ1-4
TGTGCCAGCAGTTCCCCCGCAGGGGCTGGCGAAAAACTGTTTTTT	CASSSPAGAGEKLFF	.	once	TRBV28	TRBJ1-4
TGTGCCAGCAGGCCCGGGGGGGACGAGCAGTACTTC	CASRPGGDEQYF	TRBD2	once	TRBV6-6	TRBJ2-7
TGTGCCAGCAGTTATCCCTCTCTAGCGGGAGGGCTTCAGGAGACCCAGTACTTC	CASSYPSLAGGLQETQYF	TRBD2	.	TRBV2	TRBJ2-5
TGTGCCAGCAGCAGGGACAGGGAGGATACGCAGTATTTT	CASSRDREDTQYF	TRBD1	.	TRBV11-2	TRBJ2-3
TGTGCCAGCAGCTTAGATTTCAGCTCTGGAAACACCATATATTTT	CASSLDFSSGNTIYF	.	.	TRBV11-2	TRBJ1-3
TGTGCCAGTAGTATAGATCTGGGCAGGGCCTACGAGCAGTACTTC	CASSIDLGRAYEQYF	.	.	TRBV19	TRBJ2-7
TGTGCCAGCAGCTTAAGTGGGACAGTCAATGAGCAGTTCTTC	CASSLSGTVNEQFF	TRBD1	.	TRBV7-2	TRBJ2-1
TGTGCCAGCAGCTTAGGGTCGGGCAACATTCAGTACTTC	CASSLGSGNIQYF	.	.	TRBV7-2	TRBJ2-4
TGTGCCAGCAGTTACTCGAGGACAGGCCAAAAACTGTTTTTT	CASSYSRTGQKLFF	TRBD1	.	TRBV6-5	TRBJ1-4
TGTGCCAGCAGCTTAGGGAGGCGGAGGGAATTTATAGATACGCAGTATTTT	CASSLGRRREFIDTQYF	.	.	TRBV11-2	TRBJ2-3
TGTGCCAGTAGTAGGGACGGGCCCAATTACATGAACACTGAAGCTTTCTTT	CASSRDGPNYMNTEAFF	.	.	TRBV19	TRBJ1-1
TGTGCCAGCAGCTACGGGGCGGGAGAGAACCAAGAGACCCAGTACTTC	CASSYGAGENQETQYF	TRBD2	.	TRBV9	TRBJ2-5
TGTGCCAGCAGAAGGGACAGACTCACAGATACGCAGTATTTT	CASRRDRLTDTQYF	TRBD1	once	TRBV2	TRBJ2-3
TGTGCCAGCAGTCCGGGGGGGCTAGGCTATGGCTACACCTTC	CASSPGGLGYGYTF	.	.	TRBV6-6	TRBJ1-2
TGTGCCGCAGCAGGCGGGACAGGCACAGATACGCAGTATTTT	CAAAGGTGTDTQYF	.	.	TRBV6-6	TRBJ2-3
TGTGCCAGCACTTTTCGAGCGGGGCCCTACGAGCAGTACTTC	CASTFRAGPYEQYF	TRBD2	.	TRBV6-1	TRBJ2-7
TGTGCCAGCAGCCCAGCGCCCTCAGGGGCCCTAAACTATGGCTACACCTTC	CASSPAPSGALNYGYTF	.	.	TRBV5-4	TRBJ1-2
TGTGCCAGCAGCGTAGATGTAGACTATGGCTACACCTTC	CASSVDVDYGYTF	.	.	TRBV9	TRBJ1-2
TGTGCCAGCAGTCTATCTCTTAAGGGGGGCGGTAACTATGGCTACACCTTC	CASSLSLKGGGNYGYTF	.	once	TRBV27	TRBJ1-2
TGTGCCAGCAGGCCCCGGGGAGGGAACACTGAAGCTTTCTTT	CASRPRGGNTEAFF	.	.	TRBV6-1	TRBJ1-1
TGTGCCAGTAGTATACTCCCGACTGGCTCAGCCTACGAGCAGTACTTC	CASSILPTGSAYEQYF	.	once	TRBV19	TRBJ2-7
TGTGCCAGCAGGTCTTTCCAGGAAGGTAACTATGGCTACACCTTC	CASRSFQEGNYGYTF	.	.	TRBV6-1	TRBJ1-2
TGTGCCAGTAGTATGGGAGCCTCTGGGGCCAACGTCCTGACTTTC	CASSMGASGANVLTF	.	once	TRBV19	TRBJ2-6
TGTGCCAGCAGCTACGGATACACAGATACGCAGTATTTT	CASSYGYTDTQYF	.	.	TRBV7-2	TRBJ2-3
TGTGCCAGCTCACCCCTAGGAGCCCCCCAAGAGACCCAGTACTTC	CASSPLGAPQETQYF	.	.	TRBV18	TRBJ2-5
TGTGCCAGCAGCTTAGGGGCTGTCTCCTACAATGAGCAGTTCTTC	CASSLGAVSYNEQFF	.	.	TRBV7-2	TRBJ2-1
TGTGCCAGCAGTTACCGGACCGGGACAGCCGGCCAAGAGACCCAGTACTTC	CASSYRTGTAGQETQYF	TRBD1	.	TRBV6-9	TRBJ2-5
TGCGCCAGCAGCCTACCGGACAGGGGGGAAGATTTAACTGAAGCTTTCTTT	CASSLPDRGEDLTEAFF	TRBD1	.	TRBV5-1	TRBJ1-1
TGCGCCAGCAGCTTGGGAGTCCTGAACACCGGGGAGCTGTTTTTT	CASSLGVLNTGELFF	.	.	TRBV5-1	TRBJ2-2
TGTGCCAGCAGTTACTCGGGGTCTTACGAGCAGTACTTC	CASSYSGSYEQYF	.	.	TRBV6-5	TRBJ2-7
TGCGCCAGCAGCCAAGAGGCTCGGAAACACACCGGGGAGCTGTTTTTT	CASSQEARKHTGELFF	.	.	TRBV4-3	TRBJ2-2
TGTGCCAGCAGCACAGGAATTGGGGCCAACGTCCTGACTTTC	CASSTGIGANVLTF	.	.	TRBV28	TRBJ2-6
TGCGCCAGCAGGGCCAACGTCGGGACGGTTAATTCACCCCTCCACTTT	CASRANVGTVNSPLHF	.	once	TRBV10-1	TRBJ1-6
TGTGCCAGCAGTGATAGGCGGGAGCCCCCCTACGAGCAGTACTTC	CASSDRREPPYEQYF	TRBD2	.	TRBV7-2	TRBJ2-7
TGTGCCAGTACGAGGGACGGAGGATTTAACTATGGCTACACCTTC	CASTRDGGFNYGYTF	.	.	TRBV19	TRBJ1-2
TGTGCCAGCAGCTTAGACAGTCGTCAGCCCCAGCATTTT	CASSLDSRQPQHF	.	few	TRBV11-2	TRBJ1-5
TGTGCCAGCAGAACGAAACTAGCGAGCACAGATACGCAGTATTTT	CASRTKLASTDTQYF	TRBD2	.	TRBV6-6	TRBJ2-3
TGTGCCAGCAGCTCAAAATCTTTAGCGGGAGAATACAATGAGCAGTTCTTC	CASSSKSLAGEYNEQFF	TRBD2	.	TRBV5-4	TRBJ2-1
TGTGCCAGCAGTTTTGCCGGATACGAGCAGTACTTC	CASSFAGYEQYF	.	.	TRBV28	TRBJ2-7